The clone carrying this T cell receptor beta chain showed up just a few times. This sample is drawn from a study of blood T cell repertoires in COVID-19. Study-level background: The samples span acute and convalescent COVID-19 from the United States, Italy and Spain.

The repertoire was sequenced with immunoSEQ multiplex PCR; TCRdb's copy has only in-frame clones and lacks some. This sample has 250,000 to 300,000 clones, with roughly 83% found just once. The TCR was taken from a man in his sixties who had recovered from COVID-19. Sequenced: peripheral blood.

CDR3 sequence reads: CASSEPGQTNTEAFF. The DNA for the CDR3 is TGTGCCAGCAGCGAACCGGGACAGACGAACACTGAAGCTTTCTTT. The genes are TRBV6-2 or TRBV6-3 and TRBJ1-1; TRBD1 matches at 7 bases. V dropped 6 bases and J dropped 1; count of bases not matched to a gene: 8. CDR3 length: 15 amino acids. CDR1 and CDR2 from the germline V gene are MNHEY and SVGEGT.